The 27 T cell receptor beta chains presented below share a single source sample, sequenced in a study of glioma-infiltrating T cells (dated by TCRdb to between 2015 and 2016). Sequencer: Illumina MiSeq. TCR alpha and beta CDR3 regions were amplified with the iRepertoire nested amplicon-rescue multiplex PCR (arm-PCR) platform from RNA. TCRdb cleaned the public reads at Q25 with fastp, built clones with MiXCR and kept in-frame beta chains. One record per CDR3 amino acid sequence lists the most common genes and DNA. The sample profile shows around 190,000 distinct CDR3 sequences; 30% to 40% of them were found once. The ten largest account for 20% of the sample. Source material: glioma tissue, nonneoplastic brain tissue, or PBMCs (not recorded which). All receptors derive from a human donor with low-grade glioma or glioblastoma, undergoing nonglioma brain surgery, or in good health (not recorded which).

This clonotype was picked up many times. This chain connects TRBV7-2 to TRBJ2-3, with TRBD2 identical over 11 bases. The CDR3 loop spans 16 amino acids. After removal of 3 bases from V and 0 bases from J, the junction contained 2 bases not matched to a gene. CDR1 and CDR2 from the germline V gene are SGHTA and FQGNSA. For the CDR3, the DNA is TGTGCCAGCAGCTTTGTAGCGGGAGGGAGCACAGATACGCAGTATTTT. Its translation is CASSFVAGGSTDTQYF.

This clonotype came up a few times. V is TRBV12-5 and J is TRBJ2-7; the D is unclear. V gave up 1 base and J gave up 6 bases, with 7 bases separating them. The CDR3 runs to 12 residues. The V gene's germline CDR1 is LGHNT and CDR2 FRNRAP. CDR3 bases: TGTGCTAGTGGTTTGGATTTTAGCGAGCAGTACTTC. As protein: CASGLDFSEQYF.

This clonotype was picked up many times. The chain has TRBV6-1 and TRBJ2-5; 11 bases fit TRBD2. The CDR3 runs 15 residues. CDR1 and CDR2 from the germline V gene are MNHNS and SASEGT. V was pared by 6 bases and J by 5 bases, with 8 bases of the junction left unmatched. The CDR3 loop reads CASSHTSGGGETQYF. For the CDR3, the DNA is TGTGCCAGCAGCCACACTAGCGGGGGCGGGGAGACCCAGTACTTC.

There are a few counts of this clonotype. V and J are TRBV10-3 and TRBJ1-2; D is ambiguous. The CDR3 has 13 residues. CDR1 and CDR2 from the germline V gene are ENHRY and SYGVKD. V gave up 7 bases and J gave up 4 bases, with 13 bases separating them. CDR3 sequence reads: CAITEAQSYGYTF. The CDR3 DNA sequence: TGTGCCATCACGGAGGCGCAAAGCTATGGCTACACCTTC.

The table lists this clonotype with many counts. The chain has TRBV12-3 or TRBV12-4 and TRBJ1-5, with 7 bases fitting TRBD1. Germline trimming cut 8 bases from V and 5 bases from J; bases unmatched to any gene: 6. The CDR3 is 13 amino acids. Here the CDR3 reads CASLGTADQPQHF. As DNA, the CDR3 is TGTGCCAGCCTCGGGACAGCAGATCAGCCCCAGCATTTT.

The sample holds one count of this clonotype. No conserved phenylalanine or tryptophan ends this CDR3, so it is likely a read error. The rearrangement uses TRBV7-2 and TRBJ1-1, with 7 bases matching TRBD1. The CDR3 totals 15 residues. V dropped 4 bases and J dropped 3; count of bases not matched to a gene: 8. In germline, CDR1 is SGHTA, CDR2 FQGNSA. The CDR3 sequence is CASSWTGLRDTEAFL. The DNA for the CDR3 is TGTGCCAGCAGCTGGACAGGCCTAAGGGACACTGAAGCTTTCCTT.

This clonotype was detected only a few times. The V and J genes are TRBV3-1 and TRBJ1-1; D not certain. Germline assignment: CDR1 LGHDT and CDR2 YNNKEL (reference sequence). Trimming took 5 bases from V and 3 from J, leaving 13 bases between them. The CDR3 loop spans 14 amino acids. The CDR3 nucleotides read TGTGCCAGCAGCGGGCGAGGCGGGGACACTGAAGCTTTCTTT. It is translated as CASSGRGGDTEAFF.

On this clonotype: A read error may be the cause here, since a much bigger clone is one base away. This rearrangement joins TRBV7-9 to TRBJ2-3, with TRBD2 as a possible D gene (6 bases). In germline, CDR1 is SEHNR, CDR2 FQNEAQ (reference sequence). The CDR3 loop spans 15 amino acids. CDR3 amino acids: CASSLTGGITDKQYF. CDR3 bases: TGTGCCAGCAGCTTAACTGGAGGGATCACAGATAAGCAGTATTTT.

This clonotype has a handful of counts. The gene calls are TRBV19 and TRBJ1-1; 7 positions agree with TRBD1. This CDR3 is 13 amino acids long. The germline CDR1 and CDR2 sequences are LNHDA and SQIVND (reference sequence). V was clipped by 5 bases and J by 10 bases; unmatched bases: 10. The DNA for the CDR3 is TGTGCCAGTAGTGTAACAGGGGACTTAGTAGCTTTCTTT. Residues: CASSVTGDLVAFF.

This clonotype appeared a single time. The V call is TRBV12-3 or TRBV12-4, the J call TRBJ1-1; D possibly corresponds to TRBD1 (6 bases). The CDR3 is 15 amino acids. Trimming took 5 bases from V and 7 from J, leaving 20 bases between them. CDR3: CASSGGGGPCGEAFF. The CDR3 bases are TGTGCCAGCAGTGGGGGGGGGGGCCCTTGCGGTGAAGCTTTCTTT.

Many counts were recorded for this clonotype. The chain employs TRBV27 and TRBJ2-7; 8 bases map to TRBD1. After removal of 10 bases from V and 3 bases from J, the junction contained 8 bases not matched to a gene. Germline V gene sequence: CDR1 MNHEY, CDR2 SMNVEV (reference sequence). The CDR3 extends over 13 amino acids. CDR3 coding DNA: TGTGCCATCAGGGACAGGAGGGGCTACGAGCAGTACTTC. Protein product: CAIRDRRGYEQYF.

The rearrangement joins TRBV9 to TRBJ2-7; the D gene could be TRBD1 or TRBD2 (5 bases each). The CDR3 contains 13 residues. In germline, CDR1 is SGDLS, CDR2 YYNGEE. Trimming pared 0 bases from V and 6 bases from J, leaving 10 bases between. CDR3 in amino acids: CASSVVGTGEQYF. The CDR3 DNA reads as TGTGCCAGCAGCGTAGTGGGGACGGGCGAGCAGTACTTC.

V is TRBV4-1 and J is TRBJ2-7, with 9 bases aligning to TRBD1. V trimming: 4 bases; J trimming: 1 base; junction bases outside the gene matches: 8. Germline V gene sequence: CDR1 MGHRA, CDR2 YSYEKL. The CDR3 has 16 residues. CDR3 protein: CASSPAGTGSSYEQYF. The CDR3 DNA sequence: TGCGCCAGCAGCCCAGCCGGGACAGGGAGTTCCTACGAGCAGTACTTC.

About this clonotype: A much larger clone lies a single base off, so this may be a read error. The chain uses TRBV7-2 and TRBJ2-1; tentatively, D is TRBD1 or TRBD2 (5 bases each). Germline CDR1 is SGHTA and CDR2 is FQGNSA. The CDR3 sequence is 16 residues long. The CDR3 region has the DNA TGTGCCAACAGCTTAGAAGGGACCAATGGTCCCAATGAGCAGTTCTTC. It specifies CANSLEGTNGPNEQFF.

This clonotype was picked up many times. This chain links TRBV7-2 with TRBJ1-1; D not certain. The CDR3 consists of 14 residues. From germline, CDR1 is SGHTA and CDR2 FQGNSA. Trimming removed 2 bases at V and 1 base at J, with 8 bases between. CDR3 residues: CASSLYAKNTEAFF. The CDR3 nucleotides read TGTGCCAGCAGCTTATACGCCAAGAACACTGAAGCTTTCTTT. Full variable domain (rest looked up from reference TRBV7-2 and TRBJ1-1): GAGVSQSPSNKVTEKGKDVELRCDPISGHTALYWYRQSLGQGLEFLIYFQGNSAPDKSGLPSDRFSAERTGGSVSTLTIQRTQQEDSAVYLCASSLYAKNTEAFFGQGTRLTVV.

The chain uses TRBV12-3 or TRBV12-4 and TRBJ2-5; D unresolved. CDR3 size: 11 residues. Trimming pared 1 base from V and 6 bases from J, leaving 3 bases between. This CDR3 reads CASSLEQTQYF. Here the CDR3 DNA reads TGTGCCAGCAGTTTAGAGCAGACCCAGTACTTC.

CDR3 in amino acids: CASSPHESPQSYGYTF. The CDR3 coding sequence is TGTGCCAGCAGTCCACACGAATCACCACAGTCTTATGGCTACACCTTC. The V gene is TRBV27, the J gene TRBJ1-2; D call uncertain. Germline values: CDR1 MNHEY, CDR2 SMNVEV (reference sequence). The CDR3 runs to 16 residues. The germline V and J ends were trimmed by 5 bases and 5 bases, with 21 bases remaining between them.

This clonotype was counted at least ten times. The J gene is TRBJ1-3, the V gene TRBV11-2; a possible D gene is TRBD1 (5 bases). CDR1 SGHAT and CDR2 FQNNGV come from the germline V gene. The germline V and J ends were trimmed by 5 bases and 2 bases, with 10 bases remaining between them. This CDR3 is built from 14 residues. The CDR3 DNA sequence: TGTGCCAGCAGCCCCGCGGGGCCTGGAAACACCATATATTTT. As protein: CASSPAGPGNTIYF. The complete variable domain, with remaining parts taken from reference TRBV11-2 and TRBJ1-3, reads EAGVAQSPRYKIIEKRQSVAFWCNPISGHATLYWYQQILGQGPKLLIQFQNNGVVDDSQLPKDRFSAERLKGVDSTLKIQPAKLEDSAVYLCASSPAGPGNTIYFGEGSWLTVV.

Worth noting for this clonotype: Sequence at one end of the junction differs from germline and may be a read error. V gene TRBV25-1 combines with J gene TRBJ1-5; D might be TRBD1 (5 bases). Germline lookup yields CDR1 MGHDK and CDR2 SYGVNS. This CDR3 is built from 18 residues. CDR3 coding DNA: TGTGCCAGCAGTGGAGGATACACGACAGAGGATGGGAATCAGCCCAAGCATTTT. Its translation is CASSGGYTTEDGNQPKHF.

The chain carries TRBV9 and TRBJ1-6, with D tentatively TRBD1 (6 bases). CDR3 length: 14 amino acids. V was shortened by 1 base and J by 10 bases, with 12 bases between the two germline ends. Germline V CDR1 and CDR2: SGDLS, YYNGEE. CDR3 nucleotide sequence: TGTGCCAGCAGCGTATCAGGGGTAGTATCACCCCTCCACTTT. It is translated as CASSVSGVVSPLHF.

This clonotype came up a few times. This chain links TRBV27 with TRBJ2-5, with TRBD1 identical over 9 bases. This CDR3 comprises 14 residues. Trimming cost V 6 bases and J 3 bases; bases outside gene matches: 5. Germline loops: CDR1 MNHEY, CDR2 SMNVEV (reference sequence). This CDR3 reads CASRPGQGEETQYF. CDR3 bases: TGTGCCAGCAGACCGGGACAGGGTGAAGAGACCCAGTACTTC.

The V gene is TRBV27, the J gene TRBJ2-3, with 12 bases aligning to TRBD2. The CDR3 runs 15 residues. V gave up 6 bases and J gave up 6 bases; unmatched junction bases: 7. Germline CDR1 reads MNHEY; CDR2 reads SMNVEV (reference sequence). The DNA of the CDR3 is TGTGCCAGCAGCCACCAGACTAGCGGGAGTGATACGCAGTATTTT. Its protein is CASSHQTSGSDTQYF.

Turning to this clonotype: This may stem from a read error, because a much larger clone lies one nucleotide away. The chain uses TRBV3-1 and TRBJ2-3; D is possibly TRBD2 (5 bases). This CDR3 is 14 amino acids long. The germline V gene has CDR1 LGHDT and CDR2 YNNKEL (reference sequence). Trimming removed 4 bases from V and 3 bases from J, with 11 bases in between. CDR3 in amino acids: CASSRGLLTDTQYF. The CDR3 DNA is TGTGCCAGCAGCCGAGGACTCTTAACAGATACGCAGTATTTT.

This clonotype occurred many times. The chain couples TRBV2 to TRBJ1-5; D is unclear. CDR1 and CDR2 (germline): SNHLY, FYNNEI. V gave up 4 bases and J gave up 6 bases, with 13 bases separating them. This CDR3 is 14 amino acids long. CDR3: CASSAPPKGQPQHF. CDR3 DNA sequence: TGTGCCAGCAGTGCCCCCCCAAAGGGTCAGCCCCAGCATTTT.

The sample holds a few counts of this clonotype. CDR3 protein: CASTFGEDGGPYGYTF. DNA for the CDR3: TGTGCCAGCACCTTCGGAGAGGACGGCGGCCCCTATGGCTACACCTTC. V and J are TRBV12-3 or TRBV12-4 and TRBJ1-2, with no clear D. The V and J ends lost 7 bases and 4 bases respectively, with 22 bases between them. The CDR3 spans 16 residues.

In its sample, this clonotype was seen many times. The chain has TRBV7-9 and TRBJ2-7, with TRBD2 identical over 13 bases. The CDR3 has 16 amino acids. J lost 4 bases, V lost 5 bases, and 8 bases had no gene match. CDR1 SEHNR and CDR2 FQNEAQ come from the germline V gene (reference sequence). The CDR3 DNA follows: TGTGCCAGCAGCCTGACAGGACTAGCGGGAGTTTACGAGCAGTACTTC. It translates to CASSLTGLAGVYEQYF.

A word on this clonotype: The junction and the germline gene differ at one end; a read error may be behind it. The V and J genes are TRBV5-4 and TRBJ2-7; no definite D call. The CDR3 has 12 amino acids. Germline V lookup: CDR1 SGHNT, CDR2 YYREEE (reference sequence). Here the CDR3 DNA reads TGTGCCGGCAGCCCGGGTGGGTACGAGCAGTACTTC. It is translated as CAGSPGGYEQYF.